The present TCR beta chain was sequenced within a study of OX40 agonist ivuxolimab in advanced cancers. Study results and limitations: Dosing at 0.1 to 3.0 mg/kg was accompanied by clonal expansion of CD4+ and CD8+ blood T cells by week 6. More expanded clones were found, on average, in CD8+ than in CD4+ T cells.

This clone was recorded only once. Its antigen is not identified. Generated by immunoSEQ multiplex PCR, the TCRdb table keeps only in-frame clones and is missing some. The data contain roughly 15,000 clones, roughly four fifths of them singletons. Patients were ruled out by autoimmune disease history or systemic immunosuppression. The J segment lost 2 bases and the V segment lost 6 bases, leaving 9 bases of the junction unmatched. The length of the CDR3 is 16 residues. Germline V gene data show CDR1 as SNHLY and CDR2 as FYNNEI. The chain joins TRBV2 to TRBJ2-7; 11 positions match TRBD2. This clonotype originated in an adult with an advanced solid tumor such as melanoma, head and neck, liver or kidney cancer. The material sequenced was CD4+ or CD8+ T cells sorted from blood, taken in a trial of the OX40 agonist ivuxolimab. This CDR3 is CASRPGLAGITYEQYF. In DNA form, the CDR3 reads TGTGCCAGCAGGCCCGGACTAGCGGGCATCACCTACGAGCAGTACTTC.